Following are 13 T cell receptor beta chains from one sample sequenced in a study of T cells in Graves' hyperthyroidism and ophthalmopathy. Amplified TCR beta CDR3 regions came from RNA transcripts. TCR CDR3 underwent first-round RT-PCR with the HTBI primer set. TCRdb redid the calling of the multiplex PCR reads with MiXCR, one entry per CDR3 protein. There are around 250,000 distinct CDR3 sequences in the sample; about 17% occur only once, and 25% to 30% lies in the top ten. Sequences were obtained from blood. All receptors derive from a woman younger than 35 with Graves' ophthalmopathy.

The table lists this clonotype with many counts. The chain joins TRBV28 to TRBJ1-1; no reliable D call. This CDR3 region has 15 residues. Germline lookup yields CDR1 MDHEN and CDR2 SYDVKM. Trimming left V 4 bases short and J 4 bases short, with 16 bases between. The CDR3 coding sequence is TGTGCCAGCAGTTCACCCGGTGAGGGAAGCACTGAAGCTTTCTTT. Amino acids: CASSSPGEGSTEAFF.

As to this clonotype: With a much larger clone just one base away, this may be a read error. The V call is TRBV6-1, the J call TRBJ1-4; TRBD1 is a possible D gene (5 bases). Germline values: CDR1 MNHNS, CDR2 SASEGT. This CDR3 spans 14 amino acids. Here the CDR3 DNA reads TGTGCCAGCAGCGAGGGACCAACTAATGAAAACCTGTTTTTT. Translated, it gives CASSEGPTNENLFF.

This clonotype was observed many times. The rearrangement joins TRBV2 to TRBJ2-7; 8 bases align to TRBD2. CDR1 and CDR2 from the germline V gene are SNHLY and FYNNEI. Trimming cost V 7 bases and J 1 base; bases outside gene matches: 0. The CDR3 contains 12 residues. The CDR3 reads CASKRESYEQYF. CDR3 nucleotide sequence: TGTGCCAGCAAGCGGGAGTCCTACGAGCAGTACTTC.

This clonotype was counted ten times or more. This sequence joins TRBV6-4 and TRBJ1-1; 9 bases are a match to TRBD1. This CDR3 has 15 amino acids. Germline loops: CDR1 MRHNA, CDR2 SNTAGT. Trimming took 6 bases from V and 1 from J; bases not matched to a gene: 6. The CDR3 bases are TGTGCCAGCAGGCCGGGACAGGGCCAGAACACTGAAGCTTTCTTT. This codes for CASRPGQGQNTEAFF.

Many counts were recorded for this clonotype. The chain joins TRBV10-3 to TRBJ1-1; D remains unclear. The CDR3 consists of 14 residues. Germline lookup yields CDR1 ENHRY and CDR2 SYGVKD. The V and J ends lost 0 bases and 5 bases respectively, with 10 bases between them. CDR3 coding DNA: TGTGCCATCAGTGAGTCGAAGGGTCGTACTGAAGCTTTCTTT. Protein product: CAISESKGRTEAFF.

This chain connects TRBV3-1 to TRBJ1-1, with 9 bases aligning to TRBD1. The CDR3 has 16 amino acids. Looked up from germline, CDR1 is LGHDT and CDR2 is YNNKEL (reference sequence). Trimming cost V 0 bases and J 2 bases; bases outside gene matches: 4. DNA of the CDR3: TGTGCCAGCAGCCAAGAGGGACAGGGCCCCAACACTGAAGCTTTCTTT. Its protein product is CASSQEGQGPNTEAFF.

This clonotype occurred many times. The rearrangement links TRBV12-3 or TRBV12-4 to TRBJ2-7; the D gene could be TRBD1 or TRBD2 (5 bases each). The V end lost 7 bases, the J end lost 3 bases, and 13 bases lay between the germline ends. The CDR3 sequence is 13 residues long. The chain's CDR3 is CASTMGRGYEQYF. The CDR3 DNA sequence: TGTGCCAGCACCATGGGACGGGGCTACGAGCAGTACTTC.

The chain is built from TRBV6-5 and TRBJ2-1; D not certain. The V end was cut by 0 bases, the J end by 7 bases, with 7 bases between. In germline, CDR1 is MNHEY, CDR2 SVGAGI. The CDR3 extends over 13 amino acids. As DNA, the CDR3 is TGTGCCAGCAGTTACTCAGAGTTAAATGAGCAGTTCTTC. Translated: CASSYSELNEQFF.

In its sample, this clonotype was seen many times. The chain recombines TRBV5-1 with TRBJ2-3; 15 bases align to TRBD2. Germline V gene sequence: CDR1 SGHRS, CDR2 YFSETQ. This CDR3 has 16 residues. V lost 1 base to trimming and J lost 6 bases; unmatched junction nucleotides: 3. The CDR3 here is CASSLPGTSGGDTQYF. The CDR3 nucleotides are TGCGCCAGCAGCTTGCCAGGGACTAGCGGGGGGGATACGCAGTATTTT.

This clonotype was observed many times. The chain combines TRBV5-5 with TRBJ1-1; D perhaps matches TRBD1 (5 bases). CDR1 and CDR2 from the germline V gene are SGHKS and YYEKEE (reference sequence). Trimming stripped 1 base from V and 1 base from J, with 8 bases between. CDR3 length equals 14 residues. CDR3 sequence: CASSLWGRNTEAFF. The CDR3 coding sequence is TGTGCCAGCAGCTTGTGGGGCAGGAACACTGAAGCTTTCTTT.

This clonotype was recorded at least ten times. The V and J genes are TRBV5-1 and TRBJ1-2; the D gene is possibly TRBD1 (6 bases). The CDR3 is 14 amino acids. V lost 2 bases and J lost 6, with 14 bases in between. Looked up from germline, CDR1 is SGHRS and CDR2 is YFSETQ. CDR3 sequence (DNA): TGCGCCAGCAGCTTCGGGACAAATCTCGATGGCTACACCTTC. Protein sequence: CASSFGTNLDGYTF.

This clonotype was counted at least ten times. The CDR3 nucleotides read TGTGCCAGCAGTTCTCCACCTCTCAGCTCTGGAAACACCATATATTTT. It yields the protein CASSSPPLSSGNTIYF. The rearrangement links TRBV28 to TRBJ1-3; no reliable D call. The CDR3 extends over 16 amino acids. Germline V gives CDR1 MDHEN, CDR2 SYDVKM. Deletions cut 4 bases from V and 0 bases from J, with 13 bases between. Looking up the rest from reference TRBV28 and TRBJ1-3 gives the full variable domain: DVKVTQSSRYLVKRTGEKVFLECVQDMDHENMFWYRQDPGLGLRLIYFSYDVKMKEKGDIPEGYSVSREKKERFSLILESASTNQTSMYLCASSSPPLSSGNTIYFGEGSWLTVV.

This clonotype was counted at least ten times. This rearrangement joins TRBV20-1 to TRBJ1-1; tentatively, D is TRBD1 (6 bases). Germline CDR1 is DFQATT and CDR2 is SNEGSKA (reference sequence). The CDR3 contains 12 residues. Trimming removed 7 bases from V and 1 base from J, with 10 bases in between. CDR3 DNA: TGCAGTGTCCAACAGGGGAACACTGAAGCTTTCTTT. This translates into CSVQQGNTEAFF.